The T cell receptor (beta chain) described here comes from a study of shared clonotypes between healthy human individuals. Clones were read by immunoSEQ multiplex PCR, and TCRdb kept only the in-frame ones, dropping some. The sample yields approximately 2,200,000 clones, just over 90% seen once. Trimming stripped 6 bases from V and 0 bases from J, with 12 bases between. The CDR3 covers 14 residues. Germline V lookup: CDR1 LNHNV, CDR2 YYDKDF (reference sequence). Terminally differentiated effector memory CD45RA+ cells were excluded by CCR7 positive selection of CD45RO-negative cells. The rearrangement uses TRBV15 and TRBJ2-7, with TRBD1 as a possible D gene (5 bases). The specimen was naive CD8+ T cells from PBMCs. The sequence came from a man younger than 35 in good health. Some clones in this sample may be carry-over from other donors' samples. The CDR3 loop reads CATRDTLSSYEQYF. In DNA, the CDR3 is TGTGCCACCAGGGACACTTTAAGCTCCTACGAGCAGTACTTC.